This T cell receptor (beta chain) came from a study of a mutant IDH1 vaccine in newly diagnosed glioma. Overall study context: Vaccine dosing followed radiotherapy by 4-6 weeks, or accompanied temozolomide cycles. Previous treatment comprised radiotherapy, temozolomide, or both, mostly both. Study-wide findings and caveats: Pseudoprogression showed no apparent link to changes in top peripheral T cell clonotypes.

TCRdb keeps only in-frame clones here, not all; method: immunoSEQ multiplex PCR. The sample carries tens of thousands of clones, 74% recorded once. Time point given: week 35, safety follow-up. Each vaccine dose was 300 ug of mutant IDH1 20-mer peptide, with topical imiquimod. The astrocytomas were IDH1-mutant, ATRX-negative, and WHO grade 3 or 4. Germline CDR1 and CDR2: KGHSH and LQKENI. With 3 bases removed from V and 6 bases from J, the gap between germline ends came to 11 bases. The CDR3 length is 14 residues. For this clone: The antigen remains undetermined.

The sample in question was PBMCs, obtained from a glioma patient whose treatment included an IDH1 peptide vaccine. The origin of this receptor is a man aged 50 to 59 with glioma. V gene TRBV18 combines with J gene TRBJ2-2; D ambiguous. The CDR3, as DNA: TGTGCCAGCTCACCGGCGGTTCTGGCCGGGGAGCTGTTTTTT. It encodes CASSPAVLAGELFF.